These 8 T cell receptor beta chains were sequenced from one sample in a study of T cells in tumors after PD-1 blockade (dated by TCRdb to between 2018 and 2020). Explained via the paper, the time point label denotes: after anti-PD-1 therapy. The protocol used for the library was the immunoSEQ multiplex PCR assay. TCRdb provides this immuneACCESS table in a form limited to in-frame rearrangements. Some clones are lacking; in checked studies, under half of them reflect an unresolved V gene, and why the rest are absent is not known. This sample gives over 8,000 clones in total; 50% to 80% of them show up just once. The top ten constitute about 12% of the sample. Sequences were derived from tumor tissue, sampled after anti-PD-1 treatment. The receptor set was obtained from a human donor with basal cell carcinoma.

V gene TRBV19 combines with J gene TRBJ2-2; perhaps D is TRBD1 or TRBD2 (5 bases each). This CDR3 has 14 residues. Per germline, CDR1 LNHDA and CDR2 SQIVND (reference sequence). In nucleotides, the CDR3 is TGTGCGAGTTACGAGGGGCGGGACACCGGGGAGCTGTTTTTT. It is translated as CASYEGRDTGELFF. The full variable domain, completed using reference TRBV19 and TRBJ2-2, is DGGITQSPKYLFRKEGQNVTLSCEQNLNHDAMYWYRQDPGQGLRLIYYSQIVNDFQKGDIAEGYSVSREKKESFPLTVTSAQKNPTAFYLCASYEGRDTGELFFGEGSRLTVL.

J is TRBJ1-2 and V is TRBV16; D remains unclear. V dropped 0 bases and J dropped 6 bases, with 11 bases sitting between them. Germline V gives CDR1 KGHSY, CDR2 FQNENV. The CDR3 loop spans 14 amino acids. The CDR3 loop reads CASSQSRAANGYTF. The CDR3 nucleotides are TGTGCCAGCAGCCAATCTCGGGCGGCCAATGGCTACACCTTC.

This rearrangement joins TRBV7-6 to TRBJ2-3; 9 nucleotides align to TRBD2. The CDR3 has 17 amino acids. Germline V gene lookup returns CDR1 SGHVS and CDR2 FNYEAQ. Trimming at V came to 4 bases and at J to 0 bases, leaving 8 bases not matched to a gene. The CDR3 region has the DNA TGTGCCAGCAGCTCCAAAGGGGGACTAGCTAGCACAGATACGCAGTATTTT. Translating gives CASSSKGGLASTDTQYF.

The chain recombines TRBV7-6 with TRBJ2-3; 8 nucleotides match TRBD1. Germline loops: CDR1 SGHVS, CDR2 FNYEAQ. The CDR3 is 15 amino acids. V lost 1 base to trimming and J lost 6 bases; unmatched junction nucleotides: 6. The CDR3 loop reads CASSLGAGGKDTQYF. In nucleotides, the CDR3 is TGTGCCAGCAGCTTAGGCGCAGGGGGCAAGGATACGCAGTATTTT. The full variable domain, rest sourced from reference TRBV7-6 and TRBJ2-3, is GAGVSQSPRYKVTKRGQDVALRCDPISGHVSLYWYRQALGQGPEFLTYFNYEAQQDKSGLPNDRFSAERPEGSISTLTIQRTEQRDSAMYRCASSLGAGGKDTQYFGPGTRLTVL.

The CDR3 region has the DNA TGTGCCAGCAGCTTAGCGGGAGAAAGCACAGATACGCAGTATTTT. Its translation is CASSLAGESTDTQYF. The chain uses TRBV11-1 and TRBJ2-3; TRBD2 might be the D (5 bases). CDR1 is SGHAT, CDR2 FQDESV, per germline (reference sequence). The CDR3 length is 15 residues. Trimming cost V 0 bases and J 0 bases, with 7 bases left between them.

This rearrangement joins TRBV28 to TRBJ1-6; D possibly corresponds to TRBD1 (5 bases). The CDR3 extends over 14 amino acids. Trimming shortened V by 8 bases and J by 7 bases, and 15 bases separated the two germline ends. Germline assignment: CDR1 MDHEN and CDR2 SYDVKM. The CDR3 bases are TGTGCCAGCTTTGCCGGGACCGCCAATTCACCCCTCCACTTT. Translated, it gives CASFAGTANSPLHF.

The V call is TRBV29-1, the J call TRBJ2-2; D is ambiguous. V lost 3 bases, J lost 5 bases, and 7 bases lay in between. The CDR3 spans 12 residues. CDR1 SQVTM and CDR2 ANQGSEA come from the germline V gene. DNA for the CDR3: TGCAGCGTTGATGTAGGTACCGGGGAGCTGTTTTTT. Translated: CSVDVGTGELFF.

The rearrangement links TRBV19 to TRBJ1-5, with D perhaps TRBD1 (6 bases). Germline loops: CDR1 LNHDA, CDR2 SQIVND (reference sequence). The CDR3 runs 17 residues. The ends were cut back, 7 bases at V and 2 bases at J, with 21 bases in the middle. CDR3 sequence (DNA): TGTGCCAGTACTAGGGGGGATAAATTCTATGGCAATCAGCCCCAGCATTTT. It encodes CASTRGDKFYGNQPQHF. Complete variable domain (other parts from reference TRBV19 and TRBJ1-5): DGGITQSPKYLFRKEGQNVTLSCEQNLNHDAMYWYRQDPGQGLRLIYYSQIVNDFQKGDIAEGYSVSREKKESFPLTVTSAQKNPTAFYLCASTRGDKFYGNQPQHFGDGTRLSIL.